This T cell receptor (beta chain) was sequenced in a study of T cells in Graves' hyperthyroidism and ophthalmopathy. Broader study findings: Blood samples included most of the expanded thyroid clonotypes exceeding 0.001.

With V trimmed by 4 bases and J by 1 base, 9 bases remained unmatched. Germline V gene data show CDR1 as SGHAT and CDR2 as FQDESV (reference sequence). There are 16 residues in the CDR3. Only a few counts were recorded for this clonotype. The antigen remains unidentified. Amplified regions were TCR beta CDR3 sequences from RNA transcripts. RT-PCR in the first round (using the HTBI primer set) targeted the TCR CDR3. TCRdb independently ran MiXCR on the multiplex PCR reads; one entry per CDR3 protein. The data hold a few hundred thousand distinct CDR3 sequences, with around 20% observed a single time. This clonotype originated in a man between 18 and 35 years old with Graves' hyperthyroidism. The chain combines TRBV11-1 with TRBJ1-2, with 7 bases aligning to TRBD1. The specimen was blood. CDR3 coding DNA: TGTGCCAGCAGCTCCCTCAGGGGGGGAGTTAACTATGGCTACACCTTC. Encoded protein: CASSSLRGGVNYGYTF.